The present T cell receptor beta chain was sequenced within a study of T-cell reconstitution after alpha-beta-depleted transplantation in children (dated by TCRdb to the mid-2010s). For the wider study: Using TCR repertoire profiling, the study quantitatively followed how T-cell immune reconstitution unfolded in children after TCRalphabeta/CD19-depleted allogeneic hematopoietic cell transplantation. Beyond this particular receptor, the publication reports: Apparently early alphabetaT-cell count recovery about two months after transplant reportedly relied on only several hundred rapidly expanded clones derived from non-depleted graft cells. In some patients, the high TCRbeta diversity seen at day 60 was put down to recipient T cells and intrathymic progenitors that had survived conditioning. Over the following months the frequencies of hyperexpanded clones went down, and after one year T-cell counts and TCRbeta diversity were mostly credited to newly produced T cells.

A note on this clonotype: Its cognate antigen has yet to be identified. No quality values exist for individual bases; no much larger clone is one base distant.

For CDR1 and CDR2, the germline V gene (reference sequence) lists SEHNR and FQNEAQ. Clipping removes 5 bases from V and 0 bases from J, with 11 as the unmatched junction base count. Counted from cysteine to phenylalanine, this CDR3 has 17 amino acids. The CDR3 DNA has 51 bases and is translated from base 1. Libraries were made using PCR. Reads for this sample came from an Illumina HiSeq 2500. TCR libraries were prepared with molecular barcoding, using unique molecular identifiers to normalize TCRbeta repertoire quantification. TCRdb redid the processing of the public reads, applying fastp at Q25 and MiXCR, and retained in-frame beta chains. Each CDR3 protein gets just one entry, which takes the most common genes and DNA from the rows behind it. The sample records a few hundred thousand distinct CDR3 sequences, approximately 30% of which are singletons. The leading ten clones occupy about 35% of the sample.

The treatment or condition label of this sample denotes: allogeneic hematopoietic cell transplantation with graft depleted of TCRalphabeta T cells and CD19 B cells. The children who served as transplant recipients had been given grafts of TCRalphabeta/CD19-depleted allogeneic hematopoietic cells. Specimen: PBMCs, collected before TCRalphabeta/CD19-depleted stem cell transplant. This TCR came from a boy under two years old with Wiskott-Aldrich syndrome, due to receive a stem cell transplant. The receptor chain draws on TRBV7-9 and TRBJ1-1, with 8 junctional bases fitting TRBD1. CDR3 loop: CASSPHRGQAMNTEAFF. The DNA reads as follows: TGTGCCAGCAGCCCCCATCGGGGACAGGCCATGAACACTGAAGCTTTCTTT. Reference TRBV7-9 and TRBJ1-1 genes cover what lies past the CDR3, so the full variable domain is DTGVSQNPRHKITKRGQNVTFRCDPISEHNRLYWYRQTLGQGPEFLTYFQNEAQLEKSRLLSDRFSAERPKGSFSTLEIQRTEQGDSAMYLCASSPHRGQAMNTEAFFGQGTRLTVV.